Sequencing of this TCR beta chain was carried out in a study of blood T cell repertoires in COVID-19. Study-wide context: Acute and convalescent COVID-19 samples came from the United States, Italy and Spain. The analysed material was cDNA or gDNA that came from T cells, B-cell-depleted T cells, or PBMCs.

In the study's own analysis: Estimation of nucleated cell counts was performed using reference gene primer amplification. Some clones are missing from TCRdb's copy, which holds only in-frame ones; the method was immunoSEQ multiplex PCR. Clonal size and the V and J genes are those of that table, whereas D and trimming came from the DNA. The profile covers around 140,000 clones, with 80% to 90% appearing a single time and about 1.7% taken by the ten largest. The CDR3 is made up of 16 amino acids. Germline loops: CDR1 SGHTA, CDR2 FQGNSA. V lost 1 base, J lost 0 bases, and 10 bases lay in between. The rearrangement uses TRBV7-2 and TRBJ1-5, with D perhaps TRBD1 (6 bases). This sequence originates from a woman between 45 and 60 years old with acute or convalescent COVID-19. The sequenced material came from peripheral blood. This chain's CDR3 is CASSLGGGRSNQPQHF. The CDR3 bases are TGTGCCAGCAGCTTAGGAGGGGGACGTAGCAATCAGCCCCAGCATTTT. The variable domain in full, completed from reference TRBV7-2 and TRBJ1-5, reads GAGVSQSPSNKVTEKGKDVELRCDPISGHTALYWYRQSLGQGLEFLIYFQGNSAPDKSGLPSDRFSAERTGGSVSTLTIQRTQQEDSAVYLCASSLGGGRSNQPQHFGDGTRLSIL.